Here is one T cell receptor beta chain with its context. Its target is unknown. V lost 3 bases and J 6 bases, leaving 19 bases between the germline ends. This CDR3 is 16 amino acids long. Germline V lookup: CDR1 SGHNT, CDR2 YYREEE (reference sequence). This sample's time point: week 23, last vaccination. Vaccination comprised doses that each held 300 ug of mutant IDH1 20-mer peptide, plus topical imiquimod. The entry originates in a study of a mutant IDH1 vaccine in newly diagnosed glioma. The wider study: Radiotherapy alone preceded vaccination by 4-6 weeks; alternatively, vaccination started with temozolomide cycles. The sex distribution of treated patients was approximately 62% male and roughly 38% female, with a mean age of around 40 years.

Sequenced by immunoSEQ multiplex PCR; TCRdb stores in-frame clones only, minus some. The sample holds roughly 76,000 clones, about 82% seen once. General study results and limits: Vaccine-induced immune responses were detected in approximately 92% of patients.

The source is a man aged 30 to 39 with glioma. Some clones in this sample may be carry-over from other donors' samples. Sequencing used PBMCs, obtained from a glioma patient whose treatment included an IDH1 peptide vaccine. This sequence joins TRBV5-4 and TRBJ2-1, with a weak D call TRBD1 (5 bases). Here the CDR3 reads CASSSNTGQTVNEQFF. The CDR3 nucleotides read TGTGCCAGCAGCTCGAATACAGGCCAAACGGTCAATGAGCAGTTCTTC. Filled out from reference TRBV5-4 and TRBJ2-1, the complete variable domain reads ETGVTQSPTHLIKTRGQQVTLRCSSQSGHNTVSWYQQALGQGPQFIFQYYREEENGRGNFPPRFSGLQFPNYSSELNVNALELDDSALYLCASSSNTGQTVNEQFFGPGTRLTVL.